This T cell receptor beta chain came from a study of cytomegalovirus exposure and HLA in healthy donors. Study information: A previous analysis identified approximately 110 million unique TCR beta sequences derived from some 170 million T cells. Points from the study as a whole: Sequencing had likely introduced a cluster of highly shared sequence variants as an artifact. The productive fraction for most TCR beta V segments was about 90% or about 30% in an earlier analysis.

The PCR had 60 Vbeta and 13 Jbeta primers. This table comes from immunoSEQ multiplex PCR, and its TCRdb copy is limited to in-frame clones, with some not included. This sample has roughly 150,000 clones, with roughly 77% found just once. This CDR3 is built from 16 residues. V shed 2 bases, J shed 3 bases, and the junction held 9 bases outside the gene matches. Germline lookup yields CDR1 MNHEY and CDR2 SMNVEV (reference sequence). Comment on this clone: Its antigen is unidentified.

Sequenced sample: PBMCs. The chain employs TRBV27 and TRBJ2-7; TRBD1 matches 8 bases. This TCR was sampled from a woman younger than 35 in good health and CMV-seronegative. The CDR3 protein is CASSLLMGQEIYEQYF. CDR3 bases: TGTGCCAGCAGTTTACTTATGGGACAGGAGATCTACGAGCAGTACTTC.